These T cell receptor beta chains were read from a single sample in a study of high-grade serous ovarian cancer treatment subgroups. The method was immunoSEQ multiplex PCR; TCRdb's version includes in-frame clones alone and lacks a portion of them. The sample consists of more than 8,000 clones, 75% to 80% of them appearing once. The sample taken for sequencing was tumor tissue. Every receptor here comes from a human donor with high-grade serous ovarian cancer. Each CDR3 is given with its conserved first and last residue. The order of the fields is CDR3 protein, CDR3 DNA, CDR3 length, clone size, D gene, J gene, V gene. D genes are given only for firm matches. Some rows mark clone size as missing; the rest say once, few, many or name a class of expanded clone.

CDR3 protein: CASGTGTGSNQPQHF
CDR3 DNA: TGTGCCAGCGGAACCGGGACGGGAAGCAATCAGCCCCAGCATTTT
CDR3 length: 15
clone size: -
D gene: -
J gene: TRBJ1-5
V gene: TRBV27

CDR3 protein: CASSQGGIGQAPGGTQPQHF
CDR3 DNA: TGCGCCAGCAGTCAAGGGGGGATTGGACAGGCCCCCGGCGGGACTCAGCCCCAGCATTTT
CDR3 length: 20
clone size: -
D gene: TRBD1
J gene: TRBJ1-5
V gene: TRBV23-1

CDR3 protein: CASSVGWDRGRDTQYF
CDR3 DNA: TGTGCCAGCAGCGTAGGGTGGGACAGGGGTCGGGATACGCAGTATTTT
CDR3 length: 16
clone size: -
D gene: TRBD1
J gene: TRBJ2-3
V gene: TRBV9

CDR3 protein: CASSLARGGWNEQFF
CDR3 DNA: TGTGCCAGCAGCTTAGCGCGGGGGGGCTGGAATGAGCAGTTCTTC
CDR3 length: 15
clone size: -
D gene: TRBD2
J gene: TRBJ2-1
V gene: TRBV7-9

CDR3 protein: CATSRDLEWDTEAFF
CDR3 DNA: TGTGCCACCAGCAGAGATCTTGAGTGGGACACTGAAGCTTTCTTT
CDR3 length: 15
clone size: few
D gene: -
J gene: TRBJ1-1
V gene: TRBV15

CDR3 protein: CASSVEAGYGYTF
CDR3 DNA: TGTGCCAGCAGCGTAGAGGCAGGTTATGGCTACACCTTC
CDR3 length: 13
clone size: -
D gene: -
J gene: TRBJ1-2
V gene: TRBV9

CDR3 protein: CASSLRGLAGLQETQYF
CDR3 DNA: TGTGCCAGCAGCTTACGGGGGCTAGCGGGGCTCCAAGAGACCCAGTACTTC
CDR3 length: 17
clone size: -
D gene: TRBD2
J gene: TRBJ2-5
V gene: TRBV7-4

CDR3 protein: CASSVDLNTEAFF
CDR3 DNA: TGTGCCAGCAGCGTTGACCTGAACACTGAAGCTTTCTTT
CDR3 length: 13
clone size: once
D gene: -
J gene: TRBJ1-1
V gene: TRBV7-3

CDR3 protein: CASSVDPRVANEQFF
CDR3 DNA: TGTGCCAGCAGCGTAGATCCCAGGGTAGCCAATGAGCAGTTCTTC
CDR3 length: 15
clone size: -
D gene: -
J gene: TRBJ2-1
V gene: TRBV9

CDR3 protein: CASSLDRANTIYF
CDR3 DNA: TGTGCCAGCAGCCTTGACAGGGCGAACACCATATATTTT
CDR3 length: 13
clone size: few
D gene: TRBD1
J gene: TRBJ1-3
V gene: TRBV9

CDR3 protein: CASSVGVAEAFF
CDR3 DNA: TGCGCCAGCAGTGTAGGGGTCGCTGAAGCTTTCTTT
CDR3 length: 12
clone size: -
D gene: -
J gene: TRBJ1-1
V gene: TRBV10-2

CDR3 protein: CASSARGAIYEQYF
CDR3 DNA: TGTGCCAGCAGTGCGCGGGGGGCGATCTACGAGCAGTACTTC
CDR3 length: 14
clone size: -
D gene: TRBD2
J gene: TRBJ2-7
V gene: TRBV6-1

CDR3 protein: CASSQGRIIDGYTF
CDR3 DNA: TGTGCCAGCAGTCAGGGACGGATTATTGATGGCTACACCTTC
CDR3 length: 14
clone size: -
D gene: -
J gene: TRBJ1-2
V gene: TRBV28

CDR3 protein: CASSHSAGGTETQYF
CDR3 DNA: TGCGCCAGCAGCCATAGCGCGGGGGGGACGGAGACCCAGTACTTC
CDR3 length: 15
clone size: -
D gene: TRBD2
J gene: TRBJ2-5
V gene: TRBV4-1

CDR3 protein: CASSFRDREVNTEAFF
CDR3 DNA: TGTGCCAGCAGCTTCCGGGACAGAGAAGTGAACACTGAAGCTTTCTTT
CDR3 length: 16
clone size: -
D gene: TRBD1
J gene: TRBJ1-1
V gene: TRBV9

CDR3 protein: CASSLWTPPGPQHF
CDR3 DNA: TGTGCCAGCAGCTTATGGACACCCCCAGGGCCCCAGCATTTT
CDR3 length: 14
clone size: -
D gene: -
J gene: TRBJ1-5
V gene: TRBV7-8

CDR3 protein: CASSVTSGGTQETQYF
CDR3 DNA: TGTGCCAGCAGCGTCACGAGCGGGGGGACACAAGAGACCCAGTACTTC
CDR3 length: 16
clone size: -
D gene: TRBD2
J gene: TRBJ2-5
V gene: TRBV7-2

CDR3 protein: CAISAAGLSYEQYF
CDR3 DNA: TGTGCCATCAGTGCTGCAGGGCTCTCCTACGAGCAGTACTTC
CDR3 length: 14
clone size: -
D gene: -
J gene: TRBJ2-7
V gene: TRBV10-3

CDR3 protein: CASSRTGEPLHF
CDR3 DNA: TGTGCCAGCAGCCGAACAGGGGAGCCCCTCCACTTT
CDR3 length: 12
clone size: few
D gene: TRBD1
J gene: TRBJ1-6
V gene: TRBV7-9

CDR3 protein: CASSVGGGQNYNEQFF
CDR3 DNA: TGTGCCAGCAGCGTAGGTGGGGGACAGAACTACAATGAGCAGTTCTTC
CDR3 length: 16
clone size: -
D gene: TRBD1
J gene: TRBJ2-1
V gene: TRBV9

CDR3 protein: CASSSGETQYF
CDR3 DNA: TGCGCCAGCAGCTCGGGAGAGACCCAGTACTTC
CDR3 length: 11
clone size: -
D gene: -
J gene: TRBJ2-5
V gene: TRBV5-1

CDR3 protein: CASSHPGGATDTQYF
CDR3 DNA: TGTGCCAGCAGCCATCCAGGGGGGGCCACAGATACGCAGTATTTT
CDR3 length: 15
clone size: -
D gene: -
J gene: TRBJ2-3
V gene: TRBV11-2

CDR3 protein: CASSRSIPMNTEAFF
CDR3 DNA: TGTGCCAGTAGTAGAAGTATACCGATGAACACTGAAGCTTTCTTT
CDR3 length: 15
clone size: -
D gene: -
J gene: TRBJ1-1
V gene: TRBV19

CDR3 protein: CASSVDAETQYF
CDR3 DNA: TGTGCCAGCAGTGTGGACGCGGAGACCCAGTACTTC
CDR3 length: 12
clone size: -
D gene: -
J gene: TRBJ2-5
V gene: TRBV2

CDR3 protein: CASSLRRATEAFF
CDR3 DNA: TGTGCCAGCAGCTTAAGAAGGGCCACTGAAGCTTTCTTT
CDR3 length: 13
clone size: -
D gene: -
J gene: TRBJ1-1
V gene: TRBV7-2

CDR3 protein: CSVVGVLNTEAFF
CDR3 DNA: TGCAGCGTTGTCGGGGTTCTGAACACTGAAGCTTTCTTT
CDR3 length: 13
clone size: -
D gene: -
J gene: TRBJ1-1
V gene: TRBV29-1

CDR3 protein: CASGWPPADTQYF
CDR3 DNA: TGTGCCAGCGGGTGGCCCCCGGCGGATACGCAGTATTTT
CDR3 length: 13
clone size: once
D gene: -
J gene: TRBJ2-3
V gene: TRBV7-2

CDR3 protein: CASGPPGGLEQYF
CDR3 DNA: TGTGCTAGTGGTCCGCCGGGGGGTCTCGAGCAGTACTTC
CDR3 length: 13
clone size: once
D gene: TRBD2
J gene: TRBJ2-7
V gene: TRBV12-5

CDR3 protein: CASSPPSTPTNEKLFF
CDR3 DNA: TGTGCCAGCTCACCACCGTCCACCCCAACTAATGAAAAACTGTTTTTT
CDR3 length: 16
clone size: -
D gene: -
J gene: TRBJ1-4
V gene: TRBV18

CDR3 protein: CASNLQGLTEAFF
CDR3 DNA: TGTGCCAGCAACTTACAGGGATTGACTGAAGCTTTCTTT
CDR3 length: 13
clone size: -
D gene: -
J gene: TRBJ1-1
V gene: TRBV5-5

CDR3 protein: CASSLGTGGADTQYF
CDR3 DNA: TGCGCCAGCAGCTTGGGGACAGGAGGAGCAGATACGCAGTATTTT
CDR3 length: 15
clone size: -
D gene: TRBD1
J gene: TRBJ2-3
V gene: TRBV5-1

CDR3 protein: CASSSSRGGNEQFF
CDR3 DNA: TGTGCCAGCAGCTCGAGCCGGGGGGGCAATGAGCAGTTCTTC
CDR3 length: 14
clone size: -
D gene: TRBD2
J gene: TRBJ2-1
V gene: TRBV11-3

CDR3 protein: CASSRDGSGGIQYF
CDR3 DNA: TGTGCCAGCAGCCGGGACGGATCGGGCGGCATTCAGTACTTC
CDR3 length: 14
clone size: -
D gene: -
J gene: TRBJ2-4
V gene: TRBV5-5

CDR3 protein: CASSSGTSGPLSSYEQYF
CDR3 DNA: TGCGCCAGCAGCTCCGGGACTAGCGGGCCTCTAAGCTCCTACGAGCAGTACTTC
CDR3 length: 18
clone size: -
D gene: TRBD2
J gene: TRBJ2-7
V gene: TRBV5-1

CDR3 protein: CASSRPGGAVENIQYF
CDR3 DNA: TGTGCCAGCAGCCGTCCCGGGGGGGCGGTGGAAAACATTCAGTACTTC
CDR3 length: 16
clone size: -
D gene: TRBD2
J gene: TRBJ2-4
V gene: TRBV11-2

CDR3 protein: CASRGDRGNNSPLHF
CDR3 DNA: TGTGCCAGTAGGGGGGACAGGGGAAATAATTCACCCCTCCACTTT
CDR3 length: 15
clone size: -
D gene: TRBD1
J gene: TRBJ1-6
V gene: TRBV19

CDR3 protein: CAWSVYNEQFF
CDR3 DNA: TGTGCCTGGAGTGTGTACAATGAGCAGTTCTTC
CDR3 length: 11
clone size: -
D gene: -
J gene: TRBJ2-1
V gene: TRBV30

CDR3 protein: CASSYGEGEQYF
CDR3 DNA: TGTGCCAGCAGTTACGGGGAAGGCGAGCAGTACTTC
CDR3 length: 12
clone size: -
D gene: -
J gene: TRBJ2-7
V gene: TRBV7-9

CDR3 protein: CASSQAGQGADYGYTF
CDR3 DNA: TGCGCCAGCAGCCAGGCTGGACAGGGGGCAGATTATGGCTACACCTTC
CDR3 length: 16
clone size: -
D gene: TRBD1
J gene: TRBJ1-2
V gene: TRBV4-1

CDR3 protein: CASSQDRGAGANVLTF
CDR3 DNA: TGCGCCAGCAGCCAAGACCGTGGTGCTGGGGCCAACGTCCTGACTTTC
CDR3 length: 16
clone size: once
D gene: -
J gene: TRBJ2-6
V gene: TRBV4-3

CDR3 protein: CASSQLGQSLLGNIQYF
CDR3 DNA: TGCGCCAGCAGCCAATTGGGACAGAGCCTACTAGGAAACATTCAGTACTTC
CDR3 length: 17
clone size: -
D gene: TRBD1
J gene: TRBJ2-4
V gene: TRBV4-1

CDR3 protein: CASSSPDYGYTF
CDR3 DNA: TGTGCCAGCAGTTCCCCGGACTATGGCTACACCTTC
CDR3 length: 12
clone size: -
D gene: -
J gene: TRBJ1-2
V gene: TRBV6-5

CDR3 protein: CASSITGVSEPQHF
CDR3 DNA: TGTGCCAGTAGTATCACCGGGGTCTCGGAGCCCCAGCATTTT
CDR3 length: 14
clone size: -
D gene: -
J gene: TRBJ1-5
V gene: TRBV19

CDR3 protein: CASSYGGTNAETQYF
CDR3 DNA: TGTGCCAGCAGTTACGGAGGGACTAACGCGGAGACCCAGTACTTC
CDR3 length: 15
clone size: -
D gene: TRBD2
J gene: TRBJ2-5
V gene: TRBV6-6

CDR3 protein: CASSSGPSQTQYF
CDR3 DNA: TGCGCCAGCAGCTCCGGGCCTAGCCAGACCCAGTACTTC
CDR3 length: 13
clone size: -
D gene: -
J gene: TRBJ2-5
V gene: TRBV5-1

CDR3 protein: CASSFSGGYGYTF
CDR3 DNA: TGTGCCAGCAGTTTCAGTGGGGGCTATGGCTACACCTTC
CDR3 length: 13
clone size: few
D gene: -
J gene: TRBJ1-2
V gene: TRBV27

CDR3 protein: CASSIKPGGGEQYF
CDR3 DNA: TGTGCCAGTAGTATAAAGCCAGGGGGTGGCGAGCAGTACTTC
CDR3 length: 14
clone size: few
D gene: TRBD1
J gene: TRBJ2-7
V gene: TRBV19

CDR3 protein: CASSLYPGDLYGYTF
CDR3 DNA: TGTGCCAGCAGTTTATATCCAGGGGATTTGTATGGCTACACCTTC
CDR3 length: 15
clone size: -
D gene: -
J gene: TRBJ1-2
V gene: TRBV27